These 15 T cell receptor beta chains were all obtained from the same sample, sequenced in a study of T-cell memory formation after mild COVID-19. TCRdb redid the calling of the 5' RACE reads with MiXCR, one entry per CDR3 protein. The sample shows hundreds of thousands of distinct CDR3 sequences, just over 15% of them seen only once. The sequenced material came from PBMCs or a T cell subset sorted from them (not recorded which). Source of these receptors: an adult woman who had mild COVID-19 (a few samples of this study predate the infection). Cell type and time point are not known.

V gene TRBV9 combines with J gene TRBJ2-2; the D gene is possibly TRBD2 (6 bases). The V gene lost 0 bases and the J gene lost 9 bases, with 18 bases spanning the gap. The V gene's germline CDR1 is SGDLS and CDR2 YYNGEE. The CDR3 is 16 amino acids. This CDR3 reads CASSVGPAGRTRELFF. The CDR3 DNA sequence: TGTGCCAGCAGCGTAGGTCCAGCGGGTAGAACCCGGGAGCTGTTTTTT.

The chain joins TRBV6-5 to TRBJ2-7; D might be TRBD1 (6 bases). The V gene's germline CDR1 is MNHEY and CDR2 SVGAGI. V lost 2 bases to trimming and J lost 3 bases, with 11 bases between them. The length of the CDR3 is 14 residues. CDR3 bases: TGTGCCAGCAGTTACGAGAGACAGGACTACGAGCAGTACTTC. Protein product: CASSYERQDYEQYF.

In its sample, this clonotype was seen a few times. CDR3 loop: CASSPGQGLSYEQYF. The CDR3 bases are TGTGCCAGCAGCCCCGGACAGGGTCTCTCCTACGAGCAGTACTTC. The chain recombines TRBV7-9 with TRBJ2-7; 8 bases agree with TRBD1. V shed 5 bases, J shed 0 bases, and the junction held 6 bases outside the gene matches. This CDR3 spans 15 amino acids. CDR1 and CDR2 (germline): SEHNR, FQNEAQ (reference sequence).

This rearrangement joins TRBV4-1 to TRBJ1-5; 9 bases map to TRBD1. The ends lost 4 bases at V and 1 base at J; junction bases unmatched: 5. Per the germline V gene, CDR1 is MGHRA and CDR2 is YSYEKL. The CDR3 has 16 amino acids. CDR3 sequence (DNA): TGCGCCAGCAGCCCGACAGGGGGTGGAAGCAATCAGCCCCAGCATTTT. It encodes CASSPTGGGSNQPQHF.

Here the CDR3 reads CASSYSNMGGHGKLFF. CDR3 nucleotides: TGTGCCAGCAGTTACTCCAACATGGGAGGCCACGGAAAACTGTTTTTT. The chain is built from TRBV6-5 and TRBJ1-4; D not resolved. The CDR3 extends over 16 amino acids. V lost 0 bases and J lost 10, with 18 bases in between. CDR1 and CDR2 (germline): MNHEY, SVGAGI.

This clonotype was detected a few times. The J gene is TRBJ2-7, the V gene TRBV7-8; possible D gene TRBD1, 6 bases. Germline loops: CDR1 SGHVS, CDR2 FQNEAQ. This CDR3 has 16 amino acids. Trimming left V 4 bases short and J 0 bases short, with 16 bases between. CDR3 residues: CASSSGAWASSYEQYF. CDR3 nucleotides: TGTGCCAGCAGCTCAGGGGCGTGGGCCAGCTCCTACGAGCAGTACTTC.

This clonotype was counted a few times. The CDR3 protein is CASRPSITSSGAAYEQYF. CDR3 in DNA: TGCGCCAGCAGACCGAGCATAACCTCTAGCGGGGCGGCCTACGAGCAGTACTTC. The chain uses TRBV5-1 and TRBJ2-7, with 9 bases fitting TRBD2. CDR1 is SGHRS and CDR2 is YFSETQ in the germline V gene. J lost 2 bases, V lost 5 bases, and 17 bases had no gene match. The CDR3 sequence is 18 residues long.

There are a few counts of this clonotype. The J gene is TRBJ2-1, the V gene TRBV18, with D perhaps matching TRBD2 (5 bases). Trimming took 4 bases from V and 8 from J, leaving 21 bases between them. Germline CDR1 reads KGHSH; CDR2 reads LQKENI. The CDR3 is 16 amino acids. In DNA, the CDR3 is TGTGCCAGCTCACTATCGGGTTCGGGAACGGTGGATGAGCAGTTCTTC. Translated: CASSLSGSGTVDEQFF.

CDR3 sequence: CASSPGPGSTRGYTF. The CDR3 coding sequence is TGTGCCAGCAGCCCTGGCCCCGGTAGCACGAGGGGCTACACCTTC. The V call is TRBV7-3, the J call TRBJ1-2; D unresolved. This CDR3 has 15 amino acids. CDR1 and CDR2 from the germline V gene are SGHTA and FQGTGA. Trimming pared 5 bases from V and 8 bases from J, leaving 21 bases between.

This clonotype was detected a few times. The chain links TRBV20-1 to TRBJ1-5; D is uncertain. CDR3 length: 13 amino acids. CDR1 and CDR2 (germline): DFQATT, SNEGSKA (reference sequence). V gave up 5 bases and J gave up 1 base, with 9 bases separating them. Written as DNA, the CDR3 is TGCAGTGCTTACCGGAGGAGCAATCAGCCCCAGCATTTT. Translated, it gives CSAYRRSNQPQHF.

The V call is TRBV24-1, the J call TRBJ1-1, with TRBD1 matching over 9 bases. The trim removed 7 bases at V and 1 base at J, leaving 0 bases unmatched. Germline CDR1 and CDR2: KGHDR and SFDVKD. The CDR3 spans 13 residues. CDR3 residues: CATRGQGNTEAFF. The CDR3 DNA reads TGTGCCACCAGGGGACAGGGGAACACTGAAGCTTTCTTT.

The chain is built from TRBV20-1 and TRBJ1-1; tentative D call: TRBD1 (5 bases). Germline CDR1 and CDR2: DFQATT and SNEGSKA (reference sequence). This CDR3 contains 11 residues. V was trimmed by 5 bases and J by 8 bases, leaving 12 bases between them. CDR3 in amino acids: CSAFPGAEAFF. The CDR3 DNA reads TGCAGTGCTTTTCCCGGGGCAGAAGCTTTCTTT.

This clonotype has only a few counts. The rearrangement joins TRBV6-6 to TRBJ2-5; TRBD1 matches 7 bases. This CDR3 contains 17 residues. The germline CDR1 and CDR2 sequences are MNHNY and SVGAGI (reference sequence). J lost 7 bases, V lost 2 bases, and 16 bases had no gene match. The CDR3 DNA reads TGTGCCAGCAGTTACCCACCCGGGACAGTTTCGTTACTGACCCAGTACTTC. This sequence encodes CASSYPPGTVSLLTQYF.

The genes are TRBV4-1 and TRBJ2-1; TRBD2 matches 7 bases. The J segment lost 4 bases and the V segment lost 2 bases, leaving 14 bases of the junction unmatched. The CDR3 has 18 residues. The germline CDR1 and CDR2 sequences are MGHRA and YSYEKL. The chain's CDR3 is CASSQSVRRLAAYNEQFF. The DNA for the CDR3 is TGCGCCAGCAGCCAAAGTGTCCGACGACTAGCAGCTTACAATGAGCAGTTCTTC.

This clonotype came up many times. The chain uses TRBV12-3 or TRBV12-4 and TRBJ1-1; D is unresolved. This CDR3 spans 10 amino acids. The V end lost 6 bases, the J end lost 8 bases, and 7 bases lay between the germline ends. The CDR3 DNA reads as TGTGCCAGCAGCACTAACGAAGCTTTCTTT. This encodes CASSTNEAFF.